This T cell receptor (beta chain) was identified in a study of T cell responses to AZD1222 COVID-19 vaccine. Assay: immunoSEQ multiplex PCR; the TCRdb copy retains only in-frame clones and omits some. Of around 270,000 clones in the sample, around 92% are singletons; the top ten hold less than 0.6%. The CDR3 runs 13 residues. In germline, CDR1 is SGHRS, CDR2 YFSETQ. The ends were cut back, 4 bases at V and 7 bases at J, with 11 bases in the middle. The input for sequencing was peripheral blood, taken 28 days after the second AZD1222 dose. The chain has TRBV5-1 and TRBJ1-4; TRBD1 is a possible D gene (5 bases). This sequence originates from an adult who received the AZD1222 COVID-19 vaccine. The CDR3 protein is CASSPGTGEKLFF. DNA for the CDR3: TGCGCCAGCAGCCCGGGGACGGGTGAAAAACTGTTTTTT.